This entry features one TCR beta chain sequence. Its specificity is not known. This CDR3 region has 14 residues. The ends were cut back, 1 base at V and 1 base at J, with 7 bases in the middle. Germline V gene lookup returns CDR1 MGHRA and CDR2 YSYEKL. The data stem from a study of beta chain features in type 1 diabetes. Broader study findings: Among patients with Type 1 diabetes, TCRB CDR3s were moderately but significantly shorter in every one of the four CD4+ subsets.

Sequenced material consisted of expressed TCRB transcripts (all of the isolated RNA was reverse transcribed). Sequenced by immunoSEQ multiplex PCR; TCRdb stores in-frame clones only, minus some. The sample yields almost 350,000 clones, roughly a fifth seen once. A single heparinised draw of roughly 0.11 L on average was taken per donor. The V call is TRBV4-1, the J call TRBJ1-1; D unresolved. The TCR originated in a young woman in good health. The specimen sequenced was naive CD4+ T cells from blood. CDR3 loop: CASSQVERNTEAFF. For the CDR3, the DNA is TGCGCCAGCAGCCAAGTAGAACGGAACACTGAAGCTTTCTTT.